The present entry profiles one T cell receptor beta chain with its context. Losses at the gene ends were 2 bases for V and 0 bases for J; bases not matched to a gene: 16. Germline V gene data show CDR1 as SGHRS and CDR2 as YFSETQ. The CDR3 covers 22 residues. The sample belongs to a study of blood T cell repertoires in COVID-19. Whole-study context: Samples of COVID-19 (acute and convalescent) were obtained from the United States, Italy and Spain. In each case, the material was cDNA or gDNA derived from T cells, B-cell-depleted T cells, or PBMCs.

Per the study methods: Using reference gene primer amplification, nucleated cell counts were estimated. TCRdb's table, derived via immunoSEQ multiplex PCR, lists solely in-frame clones and lacks some. V, J and clone size derive from that table, while D and trimming were established from the DNA sequence. This table holds about 210,000 clones, around four fifths found once. V gene TRBV5-1 combines with J gene TRBJ2-3; TRBD2 agrees at 15 bases. This sequence was found in a woman aged 45-65 years with acute or convalescent COVID-19. The sample comprised peripheral blood. This chain's CDR3 is CASSFRGRTSGRARQSTDTQYF. The CDR3 coding sequence is TGCGCCAGCAGCTTCAGGGGACGGACTAGCGGGAGGGCAAGACAAAGCACAGATACGCAGTATTTT.